These 32 T cell receptor beta chains came from one sample sequenced in a study of cytomegalovirus exposure and HLA in healthy donors. The study ran its PCR with 60 Vbeta and 13 Jbeta primers. Clones were read by immunoSEQ multiplex PCR, and TCRdb kept only the in-frame ones, dropping some. The table lists over 150,000 clones, 68% of them singletons. Source material: PBMCs. The origin of the receptors is a woman aged 18-35 years in good health and CMV-seropositive.

The J gene is TRBJ2-1, the V gene TRBV19; 16 positions match TRBD2. Germline V CDR1 and CDR2: LNHDA, SQIVND (reference sequence). V shed 0 bases, J shed 4 bases, and the junction held 12 bases outside the gene matches. The CDR3 contains 21 residues. The CDR3: CASSIDLWGTSGRDLYNEQFF. Here the CDR3 DNA reads TGTGCCAGTAGTATAGATCTGTGGGGGACTAGCGGGAGGGATTTGTACAATGAGCAGTTCTTC.

The chain employs TRBV18 and TRBJ2-7, with TRBD1 matching 12 bases. The CDR3 contains 13 residues. In germline, CDR1 is KGHSH, CDR2 LQKENI. V trimming: 5 bases; J trimming: 11 bases; junction bases outside the gene matches: 7. The CDR3 reads CASSTRDRGHEYF. CDR3 DNA: TGTGCCAGCTCAACCCGGGACAGGGGGCATGAGTACTTC.

The chain links TRBV27 to TRBJ2-3; 7 bases are a match to TRBD1. The junction had 10 bases not matched to a gene; V was cut back by 5 bases and J by 2 bases. Per the germline V gene, CDR1 is MNHEY and CDR2 is SMNVEV (reference sequence). The CDR3 is 16 amino acids. The CDR3 nucleotides read TGTGCCAGCAGTCAAGACAGGGTGGGGACCACAGATACGCAGTATTTT. Its translation: CASSQDRVGTTDTQYF.

This chain connects TRBV7-6 to TRBJ1-1; D is ambiguous. Germline values: CDR1 SGHVS, CDR2 FNYEAQ. V dropped 0 bases and J dropped 1 base, with 6 bases sitting between them. The CDR3 totals 14 residues. CDR3 protein: CASSLATGNTEAFF. DNA for the CDR3: TGTGCCAGCAGCTTAGCGACGGGGAACACTGAAGCTTTCTTT.

The chain's CDR3 is CAWSTRQWEWEQFF. The DNA for the CDR3 is TGTGCCTGGAGCACGCGACAATGGGAGTGGGAGCAGTTCTTC. This chain joins TRBV30 and TRBJ2-1; maybe TRBD2 (5 bases). CDR3 length: 14 residues. Germline CDR1 reads GTSNPN; CDR2 reads SVGIG (reference sequence). The ends were cut back, 3 bases at V and 10 bases at J, with 19 bases in the middle.

V is TRBV29-1 and J is TRBJ2-7; 7 nucleotides match TRBD1. The trim removed 7 bases at V and 3 bases at J, leaving 6 bases unmatched. Germline CDR1 and CDR2: SQVTM and ANQGSEA. The CDR3 has 12 amino acids. This chain's CDR3 is CSAGTDYYEQYF. The DNA for the CDR3 is TGCAGCGCCGGGACAGATTACTACGAGCAGTACTTC.

This clone appeared once. The CDR3 loop reads CASSSTSTHYEQYF. The CDR3 bases are TGTGCCAGCAGTTCGACTAGTACACACTACGAGCAGTACTTC. J is TRBJ2-7 and V is TRBV27; possibly TRBD2 for D (6 bases). V dropped 4 bases and J dropped 3 bases, with 13 bases sitting between them. The germline CDR1 and CDR2 sequences are MNHEY and SMNVEV (reference sequence). CDR3 size: 14 residues.

The gene calls are TRBV5-6 and TRBJ1-5; no firm D call. The CDR3 contains 15 residues. Trimming cost V 2 bases and J 6 bases, with 15 bases left between them. Per germline, CDR1 SGHDT and CDR2 YYEEEE. CDR3 nucleotide sequence: TGTGCCAGCAGCTTTTGGACGGCGGGCACTCAGCCCCAGCATTTT. Translating gives CASSFWTAGTQPQHF.

The chain links TRBV6-6 to TRBJ2-7, with D perhaps TRBD2 (6 bases). The CDR3 is 12 amino acids. V was trimmed by 0 bases and J by 6 bases, leaving 6 bases between them. Germline CDR1 is MNHNY and CDR2 is SVGAGI (reference sequence). CDR3 sequence (DNA): TGTGCCAGCAGTTACTCCGGGAGCGAGCAGTACTTC. As protein: CASSYSGSEQYF.

The chain recombines TRBV11-3 with TRBJ2-2; 7 bases agree with TRBD1. The CDR3 loop spans 15 amino acids. After removal of 4 bases from V and 4 bases from J, the junction contained 6 bases not matched to a gene. The germline gives CDR1 SGHNT, CDR2 YENEEA. CDR3 DNA sequence: TGTGCCAGCAGCTCCCGGGACAGTGGCACCGGGGAGCTGTTTTTT. The encoded protein is CASSSRDSGTGELFF.

The chain combines TRBV18 with TRBJ1-2; the D is unclear. V lost 3 bases to trimming and J lost 5 bases, with 10 bases between them. Per the germline V gene, CDR1 is KGHSH and CDR2 is LQKENI. CDR3 length equals 13 residues. CDR3 in amino acids: CASSPGEVYGYTF. CDR3 DNA sequence: TGTGCCAGCTCACCTGGGGAGGTGTATGGCTACACCTTC.

The chain links TRBV2 to TRBJ1-3; 9 positions match TRBD1. J lost 2 bases, V lost 5 bases, and 4 bases had no gene match. CDR3 size: 15 residues. Per germline, CDR1 SNHLY and CDR2 FYNNEI. The CDR3 sequence is CASSLNRGPGNTIYF. The CDR3 DNA sequence: TGTGCCAGCAGTCTTAACAGGGGGCCTGGAAACACCATATATTTT.

The chain carries TRBV2 and TRBJ2-7; D possibly corresponds to TRBD1 (6 bases). V shed 5 bases and J shed 5 bases, with 16 bases lying between them. Germline values: CDR1 SNHLY, CDR2 FYNNEI. The CDR3 spans 14 residues. CDR3 coding DNA: TGTGCCAGCAGTCCCCAAGGACAGCCAAACGAGCAGTACTTC. Its translation: CASSPQGQPNEQYF.

This clone has just a few counts. The rearrangement links TRBV7-6 to TRBJ1-5; TRBD1 aligns across 12 bases. Trimming cost V 5 bases and J 8 bases; bases outside gene matches: 7. This CDR3 is 15 amino acids long. From germline, CDR1 is SGHVS and CDR2 FNYEAQ. CDR3 DNA: TGTGCCAGCAGCCTCGGGACAGGGGGCAGGGAGCCCCAGCATTTT. It encodes CASSLGTGGREPQHF.

This clone was counted a few times. The chain uses TRBV10-3 and TRBJ2-5; the D gene is possibly TRBD2 (5 bases). Germline CDR1 ENHRY, CDR2 SYGVKD. Trimming pared 3 bases from V and 5 bases from J, leaving 19 bases between. The CDR3 consists of 16 residues. The DNA of the CDR3 is TGTGCCATCAGTGATAGGCCGCTAGCTCCCACGGAGACCCAGTACTTC. Protein: CAISDRPLAPTETQYF.

This clone was observed a single time. The J gene is TRBJ2-1, the V gene TRBV30; TRBD2 agrees at 12 bases. This CDR3 spans 16 amino acids. Germline values: CDR1 GTSNPN, CDR2 SVGIG (reference sequence). V dropped 7 bases and J dropped 10; count of bases not matched to a gene: 17. The CDR3 reads CALSVSTSGGPSEQFF. CDR3 coding DNA: TGTGCCTTGTCTGTCTCAACTAGCGGGGGGCCCTCGGAGCAGTTCTTC.

The rearrangement links TRBV5-8 to TRBJ1-5, with 7 bases matching TRBD1. CDR1 is SGHTS, CDR2 YDEGEE, per germline. J gave up 1 base and V 0 bases, and 4 bases lay outside the gene matches. There are 16 residues in the CDR3. Here the CDR3 reads CASSLATGLSNQPQHF. In DNA, the CDR3 is TGTGCCAGCAGCTTGGCGACAGGGCTAAGCAATCAGCCCCAGCATTTT. The full variable domain, completed using reference TRBV5-8 and TRBJ1-5, is EAGVTQSPTHLIKTRGQQATLRCSPISGHTSVYWYQQALGLGLQFLLWYDEGEERNRGNFPPRFSGRQFPNYSSELNVNALELEDSALYLCASSLATGLSNQPQHFGDGTRLSIL.

The chain has TRBV7-2 and TRBJ2-5; D may be TRBD1 (5 bases). Per germline, CDR1 SGHTA and CDR2 FQGNSA. Trimming stripped 2 bases from V and 4 bases from J, with 14 bases between. The CDR3 is 15 residues long. This CDR3 reads CASSLSGHDGETQYF. CDR3 sequence (DNA): TGTGCCAGCAGCTTATCAGGGCACGATGGAGAGACCCAGTACTTC.

This chain links TRBV9 with TRBJ1-3; D unclear. Trimming removed 0 bases from V and 1 base from J, with 11 bases in between. CDR1 and CDR2 from the germline V gene are SGDLS and YYNGEE. The CDR3 sequence is 16 residues long. This chain's CDR3 is CASSVGGDISGNTIYF. In DNA, the CDR3 is TGTGCCAGCAGCGTAGGGGGAGATATTTCTGGAAACACCATATATTTT. The complete variable domain, with remaining parts taken from reference TRBV9 and TRBJ1-3, reads DSGVTQTPKHLITATGQRVTLRCSPRSGDLSVYWYQQSLDQGLQFLIQYYNGEERAKGNILERFSAQQFPDLHSELNLSSLELGDSALYFCASSVGGDISGNTIYFGEGSWLTVV.

This clone was counted between two and nine times. The chain recombines TRBV28 with TRBJ1-3, with 7 bases lining up with TRBD1. Germline V gene data show CDR1 as MDHEN and CDR2 as SYDVKM. V was pared by 7 bases and J by 5 bases, with 8 bases of the junction left unmatched. The CDR3 runs 14 residues. The DNA for the CDR3 is TGTGCCAGCAACGTGGACAGGTCGAGAAACACCATATATTTT. Translating it yields CASNVDRSRNTIYF.

The J gene is TRBJ1-2, the V gene TRBV4-1, with 7 bases aligning to TRBD1. Germline CDR1 MGHRA, CDR2 YSYEKL. J gave up 6 bases and V 1 base, and 8 bases lay outside the gene matches. The CDR3 spans 15 residues. CDR3 in amino acids: CASSQVPRQGHGYTF. The CDR3 nucleotides are TGCGCCAGCAGCCAAGTCCCTAGACAGGGACATGGCTACACCTTC.

The chain employs TRBV2 and TRBJ2-5, with 9 bases matching TRBD1. The end of the DNA is better explained by TRBJ2-7, so the J call may be wrong. CDR3 length: 16 residues. Per the germline V gene, CDR1 is SNHLY and CDR2 is FYNNEI. DNA for the CDR3: TGTGCCAGCAGTTACGACGACAGGGGGGTCTCCTACGAGCAGTACTTC. This sequence encodes CASSYDDRGVSYEQYF.

This chain's CDR3 is CASSFPNQPQHF. CDR3 sequence (DNA): TGTGCCAGCAGCTTTCCGAATCAGCCCCAGCATTTT. This chain uses TRBV7-8 with TRBJ1-5; D gene unclear. Per germline, CDR1 SGHVS and CDR2 FQNEAQ. The V gene lost 3 bases and the J gene lost 4 bases, with 4 bases spanning the gap. CDR3 length: 12 residues.

V gene TRBV19 combines with J gene TRBJ2-1; 10 bases are shared with TRBD1. From germline, CDR1 is LNHDA and CDR2 SQIVND (reference sequence). The length of the CDR3 is 18 residues. J was trimmed by 1 base and V by 3 bases; bases with no gene match: 9. The CDR3 DNA is TGTGCCAGTAGTATCCGGGACAGGGGTCTTGTGTCCTACAATGAGCAGTTCTTC. Translating gives CASSIRDRGLVSYNEQFF.

This chain uses TRBV5-1 with TRBJ2-3; perhaps TRBD2 as D (6 bases). Germline V gene lookup returns CDR1 SGHRS and CDR2 YFSETQ. V was clipped by 4 bases and J by 0 bases, with 9 bases between them. This CDR3 has 14 amino acids. The CDR3 region is CASSPGLSTDTQYF. In nucleotides, the CDR3 is TGCGCCAGCAGCCCGGGACTCAGCACAGATACGCAGTATTTT.

This chain connects TRBV28 to TRBJ2-7; maybe TRBD2 (5 bases). This CDR3 contains 14 residues. Germline CDR1 reads MDHEN; CDR2 reads SYDVKM. With 1 base removed from V and 3 bases from J, the gap between germline ends came to 10 bases. The CDR3 reads CASSLSAAYYEQYF. The CDR3 DNA reads as TGTGCCAGCAGTTTATCAGCGGCCTACTACGAGCAGTACTTC.

Only a few counts were recorded for this clone. The gene calls are TRBV7-9 and TRBJ1-3; 8 bases are shared with TRBD1. Trimming took 5 bases from V and 0 from J; bases not matched to a gene: 9. The CDR3 covers 17 residues. CDR1 and CDR2 from the germline V gene are SEHNR and FQNEAQ (reference sequence). The CDR3 region has the DNA TGTGCCAGCAGCCCTCGGGACAGGACCTTCTCTGGAAACACCATATATTTT. Translation: CASSPRDRTFSGNTIYF. Complete variable domain (other parts from reference TRBV7-9 and TRBJ1-3): DTGVSQNPRHKITKRGQNVTFRCDPISEHNRLYWYRQTLGQGPEFLTYFQNEAQLEKSRLLSDRFSAERPKGSFSTLEIQRTEQGDSAMYLCASSPRDRTFSGNTIYFGEGSWLTVV.

This clone was found a few times. The chain carries TRBV28 and TRBJ2-1, with 10 bases identical to TRBD2. The length of the CDR3 is 15 residues. The V segment lost 3 bases and the J segment 7 bases; nucleotides outside the gene matches: 6. Germline lookup yields CDR1 MDHEN and CDR2 SYDVKM. The CDR3 reads CASSFGSGGTNEQFF. CDR3 DNA: TGTGCCAGCAGTTTTGGTAGCGGGGGGACTAATGAGCAGTTCTTC.

The V gene is TRBV6-1, the J gene TRBJ2-5, with D tentatively TRBD1 (6 bases). The germline V gene encodes CDR1 MNHNS and CDR2 SASEGT. The length of the CDR3 is 16 residues. The ends were cut back, 4 bases at V and 3 bases at J, with 18 bases in the middle. The DNA of the CDR3 is TGTGCCAGCAGTGGGGCTAACCGACAGGTGAAAGAGACCCAGTACTTC. It is translated as CASSGANRQVKETQYF.

This chain uses TRBV4-1 with TRBJ1-1; 11 positions agree with TRBD1. Germline assignment: CDR1 MGHRA and CDR2 YSYEKL. Unmatched junction bases numbered 7, after V lost 3 bases and J lost 1 base. The CDR3 has 17 amino acids. The CDR3 DNA reads TGCGCCAGCAGCCACTACCCGGGACAGGGGGAGAACACTGAAGCTTTCTTT. This translates into CASSHYPGQGENTEAFF.

The chain is built from TRBV7-8 and TRBJ1-1, with TRBD1 identical over 7 bases. The germline V gene encodes CDR1 SGHVS and CDR2 FQNEAQ. The CDR3 sequence is 11 residues long. Germline trimming cut 4 bases from V and 11 bases from J; bases unmatched to any gene: 4. CDR3 nucleotides: TGTGCCAGCAGCTACGACAGGGAGGCTTTCTTT. Translated, it gives CASSYDREAFF.

The gene calls are TRBV27 and TRBJ2-7; 8 bases match TRBD1. The CDR3 is made up of 21 amino acids. Germline V gene data show CDR1 as MNHEY and CDR2 as SMNVEV (reference sequence). The V and J ends lost 5 bases and 6 bases, in that order; junction bases with no gene match: 30. CDR3 DNA sequence: TGTGCCAGCAGTGTAAACCCCCCACGCCGATTCCGGACAGGGCAGCTCTCCGAGCAGTACTTC. It encodes CASSVNPPRRFRTGQLSEQYF.